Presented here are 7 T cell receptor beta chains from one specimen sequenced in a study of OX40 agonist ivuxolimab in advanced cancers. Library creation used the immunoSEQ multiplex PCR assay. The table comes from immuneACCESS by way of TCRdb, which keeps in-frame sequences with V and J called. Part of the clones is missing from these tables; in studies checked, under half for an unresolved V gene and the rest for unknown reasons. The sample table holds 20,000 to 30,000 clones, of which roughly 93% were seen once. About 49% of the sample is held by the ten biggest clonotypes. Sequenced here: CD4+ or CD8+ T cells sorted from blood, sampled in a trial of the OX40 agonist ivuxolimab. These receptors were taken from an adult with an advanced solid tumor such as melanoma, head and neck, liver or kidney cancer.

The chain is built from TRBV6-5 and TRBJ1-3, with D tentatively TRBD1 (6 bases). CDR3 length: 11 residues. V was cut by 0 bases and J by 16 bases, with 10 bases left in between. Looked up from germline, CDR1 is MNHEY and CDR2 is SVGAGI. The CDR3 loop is CASSYSGGMYF. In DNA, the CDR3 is TGTGCCAGCAGTTACTCGGGGGGCATGTATTTT.

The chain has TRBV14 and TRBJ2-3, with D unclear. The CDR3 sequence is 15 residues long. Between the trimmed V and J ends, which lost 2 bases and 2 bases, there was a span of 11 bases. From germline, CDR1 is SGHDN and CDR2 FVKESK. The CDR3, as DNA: TGTGCCAGCAGCCAAAGCAGGCAGTTCACAGATACGCAGTATTTT. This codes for CASSQSRQFTDTQYF. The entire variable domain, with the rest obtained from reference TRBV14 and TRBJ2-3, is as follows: EAGVTQFPSHSVIEKGQTVTLRCDPISGHDNLYWYRRVMGKEIKFLLHFVKESKQDESGMPNNRFLAERTGGTYSTLKVQPAELEDSGVYFCASSQSRQFTDTQYFGPGTRLTVL.

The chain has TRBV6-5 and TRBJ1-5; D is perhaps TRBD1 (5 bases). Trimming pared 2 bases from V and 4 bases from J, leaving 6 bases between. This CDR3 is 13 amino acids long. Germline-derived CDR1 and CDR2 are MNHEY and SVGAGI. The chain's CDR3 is CASSYDRNQPQHF. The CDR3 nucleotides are TGTGCCAGCAGTTACGACAGAAATCAGCCCCAGCATTTT.

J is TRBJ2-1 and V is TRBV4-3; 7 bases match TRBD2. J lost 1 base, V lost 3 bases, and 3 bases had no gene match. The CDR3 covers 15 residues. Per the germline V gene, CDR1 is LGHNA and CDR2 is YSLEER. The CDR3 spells CASSQGAGSYNEQFF. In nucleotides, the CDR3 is TGCGCCAGCAGCCAGGGAGCGGGGTCCTACAATGAGCAGTTCTTC.

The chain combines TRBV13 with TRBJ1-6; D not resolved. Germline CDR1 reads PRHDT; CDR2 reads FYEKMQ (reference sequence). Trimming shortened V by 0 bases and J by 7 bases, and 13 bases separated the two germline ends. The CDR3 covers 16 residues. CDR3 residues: CASSLGGSRRNSPLHF. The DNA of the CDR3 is TGTGCCAGCAGCTTAGGAGGCAGCAGGAGAAATTCACCCCTCCACTTT.

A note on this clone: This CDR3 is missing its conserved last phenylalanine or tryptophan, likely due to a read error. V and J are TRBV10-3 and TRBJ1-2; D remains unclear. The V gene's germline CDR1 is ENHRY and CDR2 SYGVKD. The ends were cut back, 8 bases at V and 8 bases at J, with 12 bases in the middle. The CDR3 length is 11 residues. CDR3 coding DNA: TGTGCCATCTCCAAGGGCCAGGGCTACACCCTC. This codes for CAISKGQGYTL.

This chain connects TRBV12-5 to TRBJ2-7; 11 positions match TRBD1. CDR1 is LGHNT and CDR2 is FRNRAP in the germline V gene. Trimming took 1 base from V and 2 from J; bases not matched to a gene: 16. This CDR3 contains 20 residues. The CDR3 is CASGLDLGQGASSRTYEQYF. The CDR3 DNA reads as TGTGCTAGTGGTTTGGACCTTGGACAGGGGGCATCTAGCCGAACCTACGAGCAGTACTTC. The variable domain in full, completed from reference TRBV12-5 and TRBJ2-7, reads DARVTQTPRHKVTEMGQEVTMRCQPILGHNTVFWYRQTMMQGLELLAYFRNRAPLDDSGMPKDRFSAEMPDATLATLKIQPSEPRDSAVYFCASGLDLGQGASSRTYEQYFGPGTRLTVT.